The rows below give T cell receptor beta chains drawn from one sample of a study of T-cell reconstitution after alpha-beta-depleted transplantation in children. MiXCR was run by TCRdb on the PCR reads, yielding one entry per CDR3 protein. This sample yields 530,000 or so distinct CDR3 sequences, of which over 25% are seen a single time; around a third belongs to the top ten. The source material was PBMCs, sampled before TCRalphabeta/CD19-depleted stem cell transplant. The receptor set was obtained from a boy under two years old with Wiskott-Aldrich syndrome, due to receive a stem cell transplant. The CDR3 runs from the conserved cysteine through the conserved F or W. Each record gives: D gene, J gene, V gene, clone size, CDR3 protein, CDR3 DNA. D genes are given only for firm matches. Clone size appears in some rows only: once, few, many, or a class for an expanded clone.

TRBD1,TRBJ2-1,TRBV10-1,NA,CASSGTGGLNEQFF,TGCGCCAGCAGTGGGACAGGGGGTCTCAATGAGCAGTTCTTC
TRBD1,TRBJ2-7,TRBV27,NA,CASSFRDSYYEQYF,TGTGCCAGCAGTTTCCGGGACAGTTACTACGAGCAGTACTTC
TRBD1,TRBJ2-1,TRBV5-1,NA,CASSRYDRVVYNEQFF,TGCGCCAGCAGCAGATACGACAGGGTTGTTTACAATGAGCAGTTCTTC
TRBD2,TRBJ2-1,TRBV7-7,many,CASSPGTTYNEQFF,TGTGCCAGCAGCCCAGGGACTACCTACAATGAGCAGTTCTTC
NA,TRBJ2-1,TRBV7-8,NA,CASSLVIAATEQFF,TGTGCCAGCAGCTTAGTAATAGCGGCGACGGAGCAGTTCTTC
TRBD1,TRBJ2-5,TRBV3-1,NA,CASSQRTGFKQETQYF,TGTGCCAGCAGCCAGAGGACAGGGTTTAAACAAGAGACCCAGTACTTC
TRBD1,TRBJ1-6,TRBV12-3/TRBV12-4,few,CASSFYRGSPLHF,TGTGCCAGCAGTTTCTACAGGGGTTCACCCCTCCACTTT
TRBD2,TRBJ2-1,TRBV28,NA,CASSSGLAGGRFF,TGTGCCAGCAGTTCCGGACTAGCGGGAGGGCGTTTCTTC
TRBD1,TRBJ2-2,TRBV5-1,NA,CASSLEGGRNTGELFF,TGCGCCAGCAGCTTGGAAGGGGGCCGGAACACCGGGGAGCTGTTTTTT
NA,TRBJ2-3,TRBV4-2,NA,CASSQDVAADTQYF,TGTGCCAGCAGCCAAGACGTTGCGGCGGATACGCAGTATTTT
NA,TRBJ1-5,TRBV6-5,NA,CASSYSGALNQPQHF,TGTGCCAGCAGTTACTCGGGGGCCCTCAATCAGCCCCAGCATTTT
NA,TRBJ2-2,TRBV5-1,NA,CASSLTRGWTGELFF,TGCGCCAGCAGCTTGACCAGGGGATGGACCGGGGAGCTGTTTTTT
NA,TRBJ2-1,TRBV7-8,few,CASSGYKWEEQFF,TGTGCCAGCAGCGGCTATAAGTGGGAGGAGCAGTTCTTC
NA,TRBJ2-2,TRBV11-2,NA,CASTRGHGELFF,TGTGCCAGCACCCGAGGCCACGGGGAGCTGTTTTTT
NA,TRBJ2-1,TRBV24-1,NA,CATSDPGVKPYNEQFF,TGTGCCACCAGTGACCCAGGGGTAAAGCCCTACAATGAGCAGTTCTTC
NA,TRBJ2-4,TRBV5-1,NA,CASSLAAGRNIQYF,TGCGCCAGCAGCTTGGCCGCAGGGAGAAACATTCAGTACTTC
NA,TRBJ2-7,TRBV20-1,NA,CSAIPGTLNYEQYF,TGCAGTGCTATCCCCGGGACCCTTAACTACGAGCAGTACTTC
TRBD2,TRBJ2-1,TRBV27,few,CASRTRLARGNEQFF,TGTGCCAGCAGGACTAGACTAGCTCGAGGCAATGAGCAGTTCTTC
TRBD2,TRBJ2-5,TRBV5-6,NA,CASSSSSGGYQETQYF,TGTGCCAGCAGCTCCTCTAGCGGGGGGTACCAAGAGACCCAGTACTTC
TRBD1,TRBJ2-7,TRBV5-1,NA,CASSPWTGSSYEQYF,TGCGCCAGCAGCCCCTGGACAGGGTCCTCCTACGAGCAGTACTTC
TRBD2,TRBJ2-1,TRBV5-1,NA,CASSVAGTRGSSYNEQFF,TGCGCCAGCAGCGTAGCCGGGACTAGGGGAAGCTCCTACAATGAGCAGTTCTTC
TRBD2,TRBJ2-4,TRBV25-1,NA,CASSEPQSGDIQYF,TGTGCCAGCAGTGAACCGCAGAGCGGGGACATTCAGTACTTC
NA,TRBJ2-7,TRBV12-3/TRBV12-4,NA,CASSSEPFQVLNEQYF,TGTGCCAGCAGTTCCGAACCATTCCAGGTGCTTAACGAGCAGTACTTC
TRBD1,TRBJ1-1,TRBV5-1,NA,CASSLGDRGGSTEAFF,TGCGCCAGCAGCTTGGGAGACAGGGGGGGTAGCACTGAAGCTTTCTTT
NA,TRBJ2-7,TRBV6-1,few,CASSKDRTHSSYEQYF,TGTGCCAGCAGTAAAGACAGGACCCATAGCTCCTACGAGCAGTACTTC
TRBD2,TRBJ2-7,TRBV5-1,few,CASRGGYEQYF,TGCGCCAGCAGGGGAGGGTACGAGCAGTACTTC
TRBD2,TRBJ2-7,TRBV5-1,once,CASSWGLAGKMSYEQYF,TGCGCCAGCAGCTGGGGACTAGCGGGAAAAATGAGCTACGAGCAGTACTTC
NA,TRBJ1-1,TRBV7-6,few,CASSLVRSGMGTEAFF,TGTGCCAGCAGCTTAGTTCGATCAGGGATGGGCACTGAAGCTTTCTTT
NA,TRBJ1-1,TRBV28,few,CASSDMNTEAFF,TGTGCCAGCAGCGACATGAACACTGAAGCTTTCTTT
TRBD2,TRBJ2-5,TRBV27,NA,CASSRAGVQETQCF,TGTGCCAGCAGTAGAGCGGGAGTCCAAGAGACCCAGTGCTTC
NA,TRBJ2-1,TRBV12-3/TRBV12-4,NA,CASGPFGEAQFF,TGTGCCAGCGGGCCATTTGGGGAGGCGCAGTTCTTC
TRBD2,TRBJ2-2,TRBV11-2,NA,CASSRRLAGGTGELFF,TGTGCCAGCAGCCGTAGGCTAGCGGGAGGAACCGGGGAGCTGTTTTTT
NA,TRBJ2-1,TRBV27,few,CASSLDMSFRYNEQFF,TGTGCCAGCAGTTTAGATATGAGCTTCCGGTACAATGAGCAGTTCTTC
NA,TRBJ2-7,TRBV18,NA,CASSRPEVARGSYEQYF,TGTGCCAGCTCACGCCCCGAGGTGGCCAGGGGCTCCTACGAGCAGTACTTC
NA,TRBJ1-6,TRBV5-1,few,CASSLSFVTAYNSPLHF,TGCGCCAGCAGCTTGAGTTTTGTGACAGCTTATAATTCACCCCTCCACTTT
NA,TRBJ1-3,TRBV20-1,NA,CSAGQTPQGGAGNTIYF,TGCAGTGCTGGACAGACCCCGCAAGGTGGGGCTGGAAACACCATATATTTT
TRBD1,TRBJ2-3,TRBV5-1,few,CATGTESTDTQYF,TGCGCCACCGGGACAGAAAGCACAGATACGCAGTATTTT
NA,TRBJ1-2,TRBV7-2,NA,CPSSSILGPGTYGYTF,TGTCCCAGCAGCTCAATATTGGGTCCGGGGACCTATGGCTACACCTTC
NA,TRBJ1-1,TRBV3-1,few,CASSQLGTGNTEAFF,TGTGCCAGCAGCCAACTAGGGACGGGGAACACTGAAGCTTTCTTT
TRBD1,TRBJ1-6,TRBV30,once,CAWSADRGVHF,TGTGCCTGGAGTGCGGACAGGGGGGTCCACTTT